The present T cell receptor (beta chain) was sequenced within a study of cytomegalovirus exposure and HLA in healthy donors (dated by TCRdb to about 2017). Background for the entire study: In an earlier analysis of some 610 of the donors, 276 Gb of sequence data and roughly 100 million unique TCR beta sequences from 180 million or so T cells were reported. An early release covering roughly 580 HLA-typed donors comprised about 300 gigabases of sequencing data and some 79 million unique TCR sequences. The genetic ancestry cluster associated with self-reported Caucasian donors included 80% to 90% of the roughly 380 genotyped donors. The study was designed to test whether signatures of past pathogen exposure could be identified by cataloging public T cell receptors. The study profiled the T cell repertoires of more than 500 subjects by immunosequencing and related them to cytomegalovirus serostatus. In addition to the first cohort of roughly 700 subjects, a separate validation cohort of approximately 120 different subjects was used. To predict cytomegalovirus infection status, the study brought together high-throughput TCR immunosequencing, statistical association of individual TCRs with disease status, and machine learning. To study patterns of TCR occurrence, a later analysis re-analyzed previously published TCR beta repertoires from under 750 donors and added high-resolution HLA genotyping. Rather than using new phenotypic data, the later analysis identified candidate immune exposures from TCR beta sequences and from how often those sequences occurred across donors. An earlier analysis of 500 to 750 of the donors applied high-throughput TCR beta sequencing to assess whether each TCR beta V gene segment acted as functional or pseudogenic. Donor age, sex, ethnicity and CMV serostatus were collected together with the repertoire data. In a later genetic analysis, genome-wide SNP genotypes for about three fifths of the 666 donors were used, and that subset was treated as a discovery cohort. All discovery cohort repertoires had been generated on a single sequencing platform. HLA typing included class I and class II loci at four-digit resolution. The number of typed donors differed by locus: about 620-630 for A, B, C, DRB1 and DQB1; 522 for DQA1; 606 for DPA1; and roughly 450 for DPB1. Roughly five DR-DQ haplotypes were handled as single units for association and clustering, since linkage in the cohort was strong. Among 300 to 500 genotyped donors of the cohort, an average of approximately 240,000 unique TCR beta nucleotide sequences was sequenced per donor, of which about 18% were non-productive.

The cohort comprised around 690 healthy bone marrow donors. Cohort members were all nominally healthy when sampled, although unrecorded immune exposures were likely present. The donor was CMV seropositive and belonged to the group of 250 to 300 seropositive cohort members. A peripheral blood sample was provided by each donor, and peripheral blood mononuclear cells were used for TCR beta sequencing. The Qiagen DNeasy Blood Extraction Kit was used to extract genomic DNA from the blood cell samples. The library was made by the immunoSEQ multiplex PCR assay. A mixture of 60 forward primers for TCR Vbeta segments and 13 reverse primers for TCR Jbeta segments was used in the multiplex PCR. Amplification of the CDR3 region of rearranged TCR beta genes was performed with a multiplex PCR assay on genomic DNA. The Illumina HiSeq System was used to sequence the amplified TCR beta libraries as 87-base-pair reads. As for the original processing: A later analysis counted approximately 74 million unique TCR beta chains across the 690 or so repertoires, and around 9.9 million of these chains were shared by at least two donors. Raw reads were error-corrected and collapsed into unique sequences with a nearest-neighbor algorithm that merged closely related sequences to remove PCR and sequencing errors. Alignment of CDR3 sequences to IMGT reference sequences was used to assign V, D and J gene segments. Each retained sequence needed at least a six-nucleotide match to both a V gene segment and a J gene segment. Rearrangements were called productive when the CDR3 lacked stop codons and stayed in frame with V and J; all others were non-productive. CDR3 was defined by IMGT convention, running from the second conserved V-encoded cysteine to the conserved J-encoded phenylalanine. In an earlier analysis of just under 600 of the donors, sequences lacking an unambiguous match to a single V gene segment were excluded. An earlier analysis of several hundred of the donors called V segments functional above 56.7% productive rearrangements and segregating when the between-donor standard deviation exceeded 5%. A statistical classification framework was developed to diagnose cytomegalovirus status using the catalog of TCR beta chain sequences. In a later analysis, V and J genes were assigned by comparing TCR nucleotide sequences against IMGT/GENE-DB human TR gene sequences. Using the TCRdist pipeline, a later analysis assigned CDR3 sequences along with most-parsimonious VDJ recombination scenarios. In a later analysis, each TCR beta chain was defined by its CDR3 amino acid sequence together with its V-gene family, and reads lacking a unique V-gene family were excluded. As a way to deal with suspected cross-contamination and a sequencing artifact, a later analysis dropped more than 500 nucleotide sequences that were highly shared and had low generation probability. In a later analysis, a clonal expansion index for each public chain was calculated from normalized within-repertoire ranks of inferred template counts. In a later analysis, generation probabilities were computed with a VDJ recombination model fitted to out-of-frame rearrangements, and the resulting probabilities were checked against IGoR. In a later analysis, TCR-TCR, TCR-HLA and TCR-CMV co-occurrence was scored with hypergeometric tests, and a repertoire-size bias correction was applied to TCR pairs. A later analysis estimated false discovery rates by permuting HLA or CMV assignments 20 times. In a later analysis, co-occurring TCRs were grouped with DBSCAN, and TCRdist sequence similarity was added when clustering was performed within HLA-allele-positive subsets. Co-occurrence clustering excluded repertoires with fewer than 30,000 or more than 120,000 public chains, plus five with anomalous nucleotide sharing. Drawn from immuneACCESS, this table holds only the in-frame rearrangements with V and J called that TCRdb kept. Clones are partly lost; checked studies trace under half to an unresolved V gene and leave the rest unexplained. The V and J calls and the clone size are those of that table, but D and trimming were determined from the DNA. For this sample the table gives 110,000 or so clones, of which approximately 75% were detected only once. The top ten constitute about 5% of the sample.

For this clone: The antigen it binds to is not known. The input lacks base qualities; no much larger clone sits a single base away.

The paper as a whole reports these results and caveats: Because counts were too low, around 18 rarely observed V segments, including chromosome 9 orphons, were left out of the earlier analysis of 587 of the donors. A further reported finding was that TCR beta sequences accurately predicted the HLA-A and HLA-B alleles for most subjects in the first cohort. The study gave a list of under 200 TCR beta chains associated with cytomegalovirus. At a false discovery rate of 0.05, a later analysis linked fewer than 20,000 TCR beta sequences to specific HLA alleles. While some public TCRs were present in many individuals, most TCR sequences turned up only very rarely across donors. According to a later analysis, TCR association rates differed among HLA loci, with DRB1 alleles showing the most associated TCRs and HLA-C alleles showing the fewest. A cluster of highly shared sequence variants was judged likely to be a technical artifact of the sequencing pipeline. According to a later genetic analysis, donors in an Asian-associated ancestry cluster had fewer N-insertions in productive TCRs than the approximately 610-donor mean. In both the original and validation cohorts, the classifier was reported to diagnose cytomegalovirus status with high specificity and sensitivity. An association between a missense DCLRE1C variant and V-gene and J-gene trimming of TCR beta chains was found in a later genetic analysis and replicated in an independent cohort. In a later analysis, several top co-occurrence clusters were reported to appear linked to parvovirus B19, influenza, CMV and Epstein-Barr virus. Only TCR beta chains were sequenced in this cohort, and the absence of alpha or paired-chain data limited detectable features. Because the 87-base-pair reads could not distinguish some IMGT-functional V segments, including TRBV6-2 and TRBV6-3, those segments were excluded. When HLA alleles, especially DR and DQ, strongly co-occurred, attributing TCR associations to individual alleles was difficult. In vitro tests confirmed that a few of the cytomegalovirus-associated TCR beta chains recognize cytomegalovirus antigens. Most CMV-associated TCR beta chains appeared to be HLA-restricted in a later analysis, and the HLA associations seemed to be driven largely by CMV exposure. CMV serostatus was the only immune exposure information available for the cohort. Because HLA typing was missing for some donors at each locus, association tests included only the typed subset. Broadly in line with IMGT annotations, most TCR beta V segments showed up in productive rearrangements about 90% or about 30% of the time in an earlier analysis of a few hundred of the donors. A later analysis found that HLA-associated TCR beta chains were more clonally expanded and had lower generation probabilities than equally common non-associated chains. The authors suggested that the approach could potentially be generalized to other disease states and immunological phenotypes. Roughly uniform sequencing depth across donors was assumed in presence/absence analyses, although this assumption may not hold. Linkage disequilibrium might explain the correlated functional status among segregating V segments, but an unknown experimental factor could not be ruled out.

The CDR3 sequence holds 13 residues, the cysteine and phenylalanine included. Only the CDR3 part of the read is kept: 39 bases, read in frame from the first base. The germline V gene (reference sequence) yields SGHNT for CDR1 and YYREEE for CDR2. Material for sequencing was PBMCs. The sequence was collected from a man aged 45-60 years in good health and CMV-seropositive. The rearrangement joined TRBV5-4 to TRBJ2-5; a tentative D match to TRBD1 spans 6 bases. The J call may be mistaken, given a closer DNA end match to TRBJ2-7. CDR3 sequence: CASSTGRNYEQYF. At the DNA level, the sequence is TGTGCCAGCAGTACAGGGCGAAATTACGAGCAGTACTTC.